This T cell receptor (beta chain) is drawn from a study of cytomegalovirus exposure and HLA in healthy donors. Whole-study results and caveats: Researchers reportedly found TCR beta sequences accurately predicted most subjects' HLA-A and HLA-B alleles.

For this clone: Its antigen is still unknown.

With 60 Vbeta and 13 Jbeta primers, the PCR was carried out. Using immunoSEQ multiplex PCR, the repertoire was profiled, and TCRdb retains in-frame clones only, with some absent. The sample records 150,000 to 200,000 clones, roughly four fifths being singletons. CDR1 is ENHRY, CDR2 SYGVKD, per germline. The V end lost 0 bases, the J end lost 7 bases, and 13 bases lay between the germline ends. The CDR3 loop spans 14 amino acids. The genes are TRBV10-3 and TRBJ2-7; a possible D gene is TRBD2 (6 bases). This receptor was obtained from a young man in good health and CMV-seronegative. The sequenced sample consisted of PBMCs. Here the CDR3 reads CAISESVNGGEQYF. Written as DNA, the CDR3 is TGTGCCATCAGTGAGTCGGTGAATGGAGGGGAGCAGTACTTC.